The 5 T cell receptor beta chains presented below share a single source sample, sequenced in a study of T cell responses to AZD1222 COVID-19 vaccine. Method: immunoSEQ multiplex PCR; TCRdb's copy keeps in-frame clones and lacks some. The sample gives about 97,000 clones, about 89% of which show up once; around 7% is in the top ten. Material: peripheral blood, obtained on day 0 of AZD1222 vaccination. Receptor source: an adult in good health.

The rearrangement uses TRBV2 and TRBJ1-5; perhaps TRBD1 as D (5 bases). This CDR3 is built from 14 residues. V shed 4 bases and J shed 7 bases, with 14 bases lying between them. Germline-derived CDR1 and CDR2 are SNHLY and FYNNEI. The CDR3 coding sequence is TGTGCCAGCAGTGGCCTGGGGGAAGGCCAGCCCCAGCATTTT. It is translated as CASSGLGEGQPQHF.

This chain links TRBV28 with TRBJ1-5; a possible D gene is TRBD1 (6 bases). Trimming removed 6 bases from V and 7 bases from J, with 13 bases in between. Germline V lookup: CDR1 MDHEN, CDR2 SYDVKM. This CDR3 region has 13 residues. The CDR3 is CASSSQGYQPQHF. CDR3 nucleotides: TGTGCCAGCAGCTCCCAGGGGTACCAGCCCCAGCATTTT.

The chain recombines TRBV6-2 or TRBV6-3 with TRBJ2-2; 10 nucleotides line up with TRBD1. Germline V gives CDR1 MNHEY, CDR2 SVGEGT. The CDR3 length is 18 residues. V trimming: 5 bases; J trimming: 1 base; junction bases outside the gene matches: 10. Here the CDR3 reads CASSPTGGVFLNTGELFF. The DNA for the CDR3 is TGTGCCAGCAGTCCGACAGGGGGCGTTTTCTTGAACACCGGGGAGCTGTTTTTT.

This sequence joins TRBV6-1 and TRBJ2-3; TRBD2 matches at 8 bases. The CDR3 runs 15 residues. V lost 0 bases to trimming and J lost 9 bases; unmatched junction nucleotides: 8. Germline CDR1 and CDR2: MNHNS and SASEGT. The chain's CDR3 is CASSEASSGGSTQYF. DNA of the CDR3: TGTGCCAGCAGTGAAGCTTCCAGCGGGGGCTCCACGCAGTATTTT.

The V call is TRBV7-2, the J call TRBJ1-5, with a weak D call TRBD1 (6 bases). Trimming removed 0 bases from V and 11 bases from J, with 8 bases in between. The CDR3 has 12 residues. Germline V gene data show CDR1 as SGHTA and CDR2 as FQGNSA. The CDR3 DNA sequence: TGTGCCAGCAGCTTAGCCACAGGGTCCCAGCATTTT. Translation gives CASSLATGSQHF.